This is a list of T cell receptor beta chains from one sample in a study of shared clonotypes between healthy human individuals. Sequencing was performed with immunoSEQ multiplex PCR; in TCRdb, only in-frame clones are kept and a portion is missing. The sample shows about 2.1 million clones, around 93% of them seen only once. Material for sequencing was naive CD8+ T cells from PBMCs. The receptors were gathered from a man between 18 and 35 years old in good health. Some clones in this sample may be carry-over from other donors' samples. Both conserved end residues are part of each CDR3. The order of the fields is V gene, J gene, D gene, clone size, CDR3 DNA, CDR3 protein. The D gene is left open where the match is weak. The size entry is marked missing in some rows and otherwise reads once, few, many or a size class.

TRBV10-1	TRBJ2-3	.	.	TGCGCCACCAATCCGCGCGCGGGACTGTCAGGTACGCAGTATTTT	CATNPRAGLSGTQYF
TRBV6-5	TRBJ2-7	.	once	TGTGCCAGCAGTCAGGGACATCAGCAGTACTTC	CASSQGHQQYF
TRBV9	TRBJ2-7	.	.	TGTGCCAGCAGCGTAGAAGGGAGTACCCACTACGAGCAGTACTTC	CASSVEGSTHYEQYF
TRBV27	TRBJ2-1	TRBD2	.	TGTGCCAGCAGTTTTTCAGCGGGAGAGTCCTACAATGAGCAGTTCTTC	CASSFSAGESYNEQFF
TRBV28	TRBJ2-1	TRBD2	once	TGTGCCAGCAGTTACGTACTAGCGGGAGTTAGGAATGAGCAGTTCTTC	CASSYVLAGVRNEQFF
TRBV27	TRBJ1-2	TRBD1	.	TGTGCCAGCAGTTTCTTCGCGACGACAGGGCCCGACTATGGCTACACCTTC	CASSFFATTGPDYGYTF
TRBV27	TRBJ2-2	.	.	TGTGCCAGCTCCCTCAGTTACACCGGGGAGCTGTTTTTT	CASSLSYTGELFF
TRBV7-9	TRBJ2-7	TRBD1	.	TGTGCCAGCAGCCATCCACGGACAGGGGTCTACGAGCAGTACTTC	CASSHPRTGVYEQYF
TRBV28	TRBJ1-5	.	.	TGTGCCAGCAGCCCCTGGGCACAGCCCCAGCATTTT	CASSPWAQPQHF
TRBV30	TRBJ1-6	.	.	TGTGCCTGGAGCGAGATTGGATCACCCCTCCACTTT	CAWSEIGSPLHF
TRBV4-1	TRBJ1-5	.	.	TGCGCCAGCAGCCAGGCCGTGGCTCAGCCCCAGCATTTT	CASSQAVAQPQHF
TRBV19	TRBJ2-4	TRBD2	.	TGTGCCAGTAGTATAGATCGGCCTAGCGGGAGGGTAGCCAAAAACATTCAGTACTTC	CASSIDRPSGRVAKNIQYF
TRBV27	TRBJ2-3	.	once	TGTGCCAGCATGGACAGAGAAAGCACAGATACGCAGTATTTT	CASMDRESTDTQYF
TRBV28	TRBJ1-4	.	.	TGTGCCAGCACCTATGCCGCCGAGATCTTTAATGAAAAACTGTTTTTT	CASTYAAEIFNEKLFF
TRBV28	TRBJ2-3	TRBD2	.	TGTGCCAGCAGTTTAACTAGCGGGAGGACAGATACGCAGTATTTT	CASSLTSGRTDTQYF
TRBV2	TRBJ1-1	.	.	TGTGCCAGCAGTGAATGGGCGAGAGACACTGAAGCTTTCTTT	CASSEWARDTEAFF
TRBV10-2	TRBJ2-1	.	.	TGCGCCAGCGCCGACAGGACCGATTACAATGAGCAGTTCTTC	CASADRTDYNEQFF
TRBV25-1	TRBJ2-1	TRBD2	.	TGTGCCAGCAGTACGCATACGAGGCGGGAGCGCGATGAGCAGTTCTTC	CASSTHTRRERDEQFF
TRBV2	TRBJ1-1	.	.	TGTGCCAGCAGTGACCGACGGACTGAAGCTTTCTTT	CASSDRRTEAFF
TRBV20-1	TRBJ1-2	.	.	TGCAGTGCTAATTCCGCTTATGGCTACACCTTC	CSANSAYGYTF
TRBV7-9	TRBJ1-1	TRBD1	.	TGTGCCAGCACCAGGGGGCGGAACACTGAAGCTTTCTTT	CASTRGRNTEAFF
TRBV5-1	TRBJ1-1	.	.	TGCGCCAGCAGCTTGTGGCCGGGGAACACTGAAGCTTTCTTT	CASSLWPGNTEAFF
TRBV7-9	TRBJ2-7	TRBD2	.	TGTGCCAGCAGCTTAGTAAGTGGGACTAGGCTCGAGCAGTACTTC	CASSLVSGTRLEQYF
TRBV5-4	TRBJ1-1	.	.	TGTGCCAGCAGCCCGACCCAGGGTCTTGGCACTGAAGCTTTCTTT	CASSPTQGLGTEAFF
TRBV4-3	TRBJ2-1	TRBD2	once	TGCGCCAGCAGCCACGCATGGGGGGGGTCCTACAATGAGCAGTTCTTC	CASSHAWGGSYNEQFF
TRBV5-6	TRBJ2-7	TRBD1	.	TGTGCCAGCAGCTTACTATCTATCGGGACAGTTATCTACGAGCAGTACTTC	CASSLLSIGTVIYEQYF
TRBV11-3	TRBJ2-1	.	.	TGTGCCAGCAGCCTGAGGTACAATGAGCAGTTCTTC	CASSLRYNEQFF
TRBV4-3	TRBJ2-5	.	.	TGCGCCAGCAGCCAAGGATCCAACCTCCAAGAGACCCAGTACTTC	CASSQGSNLQETQYF
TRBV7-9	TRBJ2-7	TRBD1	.	TGTGCCAGCAGCCCCCGACAGGGGCACTCCTACGAGCAGTACTTC	CASSPRQGHSYEQYF
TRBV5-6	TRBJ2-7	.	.	TGTGCCAGCAGCGGACGGGGGACCTCCTACGAGCAGTACTTC	CASSGRGTSYEQYF
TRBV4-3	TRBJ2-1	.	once	TGCGCCAGCAGCCAAGACGAGCGGCTAAGCTCCTACAATGAGCAGTTCTTC	CASSQDERLSSYNEQFF
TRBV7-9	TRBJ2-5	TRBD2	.	TGTGCCAGCAGCTACGGACTAGCGGGAGAAGAAGAGACCCAGTACTTC	CASSYGLAGEEETQYF
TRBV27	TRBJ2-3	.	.	TGTGCCAGCAGTTTAATCCCGCGAGATACGCAGTATTTT	CASSLIPRDTQYF
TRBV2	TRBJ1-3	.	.	TGTGCCAGCTCCAGGGGAAACACCATATATTTT	CASSRGNTIYF
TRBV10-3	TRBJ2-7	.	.	TGTGCCATCAGTGAGTCGGGAAGGGAAGCCTACGAGCAGTACTTC	CAISESGREAYEQYF
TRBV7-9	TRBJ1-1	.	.	TGTGCCAGCAGCTTAGCGGGTCTTGTGGCTTTCTTT	CASSLAGLVAFF
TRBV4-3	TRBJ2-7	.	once	TGCGCCAGCAGCCAACCGGCCCGGGGGAAAGTGAACGAGCAGTACTTC	CASSQPARGKVNEQYF
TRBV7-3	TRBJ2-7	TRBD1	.	TGTGCCAGCAGCTTAAGACAGGGTTACGAGCAGTACTTC	CASSLRQGYEQYF
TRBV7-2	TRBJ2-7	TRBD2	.	TGTGCCAGCAGCGCGGGACTAGCGGGAGGGCCAGTGGGCGAGCAGTACTTC	CASSAGLAGGPVGEQYF
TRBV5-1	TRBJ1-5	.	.	TGCGCCAGCAGCGAAGCCCCGGTGGGTCAGCCCCAGCATTTT	CASSEAPVGQPQHF
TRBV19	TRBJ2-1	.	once	TGTGCCAGTAGTGTAAGCGGGCTACAGGAGCAGTTCTTC	CASSVSGLQEQFF
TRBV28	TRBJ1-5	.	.	TGTGCCAGCAGTGGGGGAGGGGGTGACTGGCAGCCCCAGCATTTT	CASSGGGGDWQPQHF
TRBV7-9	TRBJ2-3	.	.	TGTGCCAGCAGCTTAGGGGAGTTCGACAATACAGATACGCAGTATTTT	CASSLGEFDNTDTQYF
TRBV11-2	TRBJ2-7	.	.	TGTGCCAGCAGCTTAGGACAGGGCGGGAGCTCCTACGAGCAGTACTTC	CASSLGQGGSSYEQYF
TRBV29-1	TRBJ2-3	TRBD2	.	TGCAGCGTTGAAGGACTAGCGGGAGCGGATACGCAGTATTTT	CSVEGLAGADTQYF
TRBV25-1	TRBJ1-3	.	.	TGTGCCAGCAGAAGAGGGGGGATCTCTGGAAACACCATATATTTT	CASRRGGISGNTIYF
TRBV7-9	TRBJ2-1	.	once	TGTGCCAGCAGCGTCGACCCCTGGGAGTTCTTC	CASSVDPWEFF
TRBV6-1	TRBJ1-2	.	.	TGTGCCAGCAGTGAAGCGCCACCCGGGGTCGGTTTTATGGGGTACACCTTC	CASSEAPPGVGFMGYTF
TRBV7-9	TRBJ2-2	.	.	TGTGCCAGCAGCTTAGTTGGGACCTACACCGGGGAGCTGTTTTTT	CASSLVGTYTGELFF
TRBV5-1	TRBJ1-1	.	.	TGCGCCAGCAGCTTGATCGAGTTTGGCACTGAAGCTTTCTTT	CASSLIEFGTEAFF
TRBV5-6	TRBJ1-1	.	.	TGTGCCAGCAGCTTGACCCCGACGGGCACTGAAGCTTTCTTT	CASSLTPTGTEAFF